The 5 T cell receptor beta chains reported below all come from one sample, sequenced in a study of cytomegalovirus exposure and HLA in healthy donors. The PCR was carried out with 60 Vbeta primers and 13 Jbeta primers. Clones were read by immunoSEQ multiplex PCR, and TCRdb kept only the in-frame ones, dropping some. In total, the table holds 130,000 or so clones. Specimen: PBMCs. These receptors were taken from a woman aged 60 to 75 in good health and CMV-seronegative.

This chain uses TRBV2 with TRBJ2-1; 8 bases match TRBD2. With V trimmed by 3 bases and J by 6 bases, 10 bases remained unmatched. There are 16 residues in the CDR3. Germline V gene sequence: CDR1 SNHLY, CDR2 FYNNEI. This chain's CDR3 is CASSDPTSGQSNEQFF. DNA for the CDR3: TGTGCCAGCAGTGACCCTACTAGCGGTCAATCCAATGAGCAGTTCTTC. The entire variable domain, with the rest obtained from reference TRBV2 and TRBJ2-1, is as follows: EPEVTQTPSHQVTQMGQEVILRCVPISNHLYFYWYRQILGQKVEFLVSFYNNEISEKSEIFDDQFSVERPDGSNFTLKIRSTKLEDSAMYFCASSDPTSGQSNEQFFGPGTRLTVL.

On this clone: One end of the junction does not line up with germline, which may come from a read error. CDR3 in amino acids: CASSSDRGAEQYF. CDR3 coding DNA: TGTGCTAGCAGCTCCGACAGGGGGGCCGAGCAGTACTTC. The chain carries TRBV7-7 and TRBJ2-7, with TRBD1 matching 9 bases. The germline gives CDR1 SSHAT, CDR2 FNYEAQ (reference sequence). The CDR3 totals 13 residues.

CDR3 amino acids: CASSWAGGLYGYTF. As DNA, the CDR3 is TGTGCCAGTAGTTGGGCAGGGGGTTTGTATGGCTACACCTTC. The chain carries TRBV19 and TRBJ1-2; TRBD1 matches at 7 bases. V shed 5 bases, J shed 5 bases, and the junction held 8 bases outside the gene matches. Germline V gene lookup returns CDR1 LNHDA and CDR2 SQIVND (reference sequence). The CDR3 sequence is 14 residues long.

CDR3 region: CASSFLGPPAADGYTF. In nucleotides, the CDR3 is TGCGCCAGCAGCTTCTTAGGCCCCCCCGCGGCGGATGGCTACACCTTC. The chain combines TRBV5-1 with TRBJ1-2, with D uncertain. The CDR3 runs to 16 residues. The V and J ends lost 2 bases and 6 bases respectively, with 20 bases between them. Germline-derived CDR1 and CDR2 are SGHRS and YFSETQ.

V and J are TRBV4-2 and TRBJ2-5; D not resolved. CDR1 LGHNA and CDR2 YNFKEQ come from the germline V gene. V was clipped by 2 bases and J by 2 bases, with 12 bases between them. This CDR3 has 15 amino acids. The CDR3 nucleotides are TGTGCCAGCAGCCAAAGTGTAACAGTTCAAGAGACCCAGTACTTC. It encodes CASSQSVTVQETQYF.